Listed here are 8 T cell receptor beta chains from one sample, sequenced in a study of shared clonotypes between healthy human individuals. TCRdb's table, derived via immunoSEQ multiplex PCR, lists solely in-frame clones and lacks some. The sample holds hundreds of thousands of clones, approximately 79% seen once. Sequences were obtained from memory CD4+ T cells sorted from blood. The subset is: CD45RA-negative fraction. The receptors derive from a woman in her 30s in good health.

Concerning this clone: A junction boundary mismatches the germline segment, possibly from a read error. This rearrangement joins TRBV6-6 to TRBJ2-7, with 11 bases identical to TRBD2. The CDR3 has 15 residues. Per the germline V gene, CDR1 is MNHNY and CDR2 is SVGAGI (reference sequence). The chain's CDR3 is CASSSASGGSSEQYF. DNA of the CDR3: TGTGCCAGCAGCTCGGCTAGCGGGGGGTCCTCCGAGCAGTACTTC.

In its sample, this clone was seen once. This sequence joins TRBV11-2 and TRBJ1-5; D unclear. The CDR3 contains 14 residues. The ends were cut back, 5 bases at V and 2 bases at J, with 10 bases in the middle. Germline assignment: CDR1 SGHAT and CDR2 FQNNGV. The CDR3 DNA is TGTGCCAGCAGCCGGTCGGATGGCAATCAGCCCCAGCATTTT. Residues: CASSRSDGNQPQHF.

The chain uses TRBV5-6 and TRBJ2-1, with 7 bases lining up with TRBD2. This CDR3 comprises 16 residues. V dropped 3 bases and J dropped 5; count of bases not matched to a gene: 11. Germline loops: CDR1 SGHDT, CDR2 YYEEEE. The CDR3 sequence is CASSSLKRGSHNEQFF. DNA of the CDR3: TGTGCCAGCAGCTCCTTAAAGCGGGGATCTCACAATGAGCAGTTCTTC. Based on the CDR3 plus reference TRBV5-6 and TRBJ2-1, the full variable domain is DAGVTQSPTHLIKTRGQQVTLRCSPKSGHDTVSWYQQALGQGPQFIFQYYEEEERQRGNFPDRFSGHQFPNYSSELNVNALLLGDSALYLCASSSLKRGSHNEQFFGPGTRLTVL.

The rearrangement joins TRBV4-1 to TRBJ2-3; 7 nucleotides match TRBD1. Trimming cost V 1 base and J 0 bases; bases outside gene matches: 4. CDR3 size: 16 residues. Germline-derived CDR1 and CDR2 are MGHRA and YSYEKL. The CDR3 loop reads CASSQGRGHSTDTQYF. The CDR3 DNA reads TGCGCCAGCAGCCAAGGAAGGGGGCATAGCACAGATACGCAGTATTTT.

This clone was seen many times. The J gene is TRBJ1-1, the V gene TRBV5-6; D not resolved. CDR3 length equals 14 residues. In germline, CDR1 is SGHDT, CDR2 YYEEEE. V was shortened by 5 bases and J by 0 bases, with 11 bases between the two germline ends. DNA of the CDR3: TGTGCCAGCAGATTCGGGTCTTTGAACACTGAAGCTTTCTTT. It translates to CASRFGSLNTEAFF.

As for this clone: Within the sample, other DNA sequences also encode this same CDR3. The rearrangement links TRBV7-2 to TRBJ1-2; maybe TRBD1 (6 bases). Trimming shortened V by 4 bases and J by 3 bases, and 6 bases separated the two germline ends. Germline V gene lookup returns CDR1 SGHTA and CDR2 FQGNSA. There are 12 residues in the CDR3. CDR3 in DNA: TGTGCCAGCAGCTGGACAGACTATGGCTACACCTTC. It translates to CASSWTDYGYTF.

This chain uses TRBV10-3 with TRBJ1-1; weak D call: TRBD1 (6 bases). Trimming left V 8 bases short and J 3 bases short, with 13 bases between. The CDR3 totals 13 residues. Germline V gene sequence: CDR1 ENHRY, CDR2 SYGVKD. The CDR3 loop is CAIGQGIYTEAFF. Here the CDR3 DNA reads TGTGCCATCGGGCAGGGGATTTACACTGAAGCTTTCTTT.

The rearrangement joins TRBV6-5 to TRBJ2-1, with D possibly being TRBD1 (5 bases). This CDR3 contains 14 residues. V was shortened by 4 bases and J by 3 bases, with 10 bases between the two germline ends. Germline V gene sequence: CDR1 MNHEY, CDR2 SVGAGI. The CDR3 protein is CASSSSGIYNEQFF. In DNA, the CDR3 is TGTGCCAGCAGTTCCTCAGGGATCTACAATGAGCAGTTCTTC.